This TCR beta chain originates from a study of vaccination and CD4 T cells after COVID-19. The overall study: Four females and six males made up the convalescents, with two Hispanic. Day 14 and days 161 to 241 post-vaccination were the sampling points for a few convalescent patients. The study, taken as a whole, reports: It was observed that, in convalescent patients, a median about 90% of reactive clones arose only post-vaccination.

Regarding time point: late sampling 161 to 241 days after vaccination in a few convalescent patients. Described treatment: approximately 10-day PBMC culture with coronavirus spike peptide pools or control peptides (ViraFEST assay). Sequence data for DNA of cultured CD4+ T cells were generated by the Oncomine TCR Beta short-read assay. In TCRdb, the PCR reads were re-called with MiXCR into one record per CDR3 protein. This table holds around 25,000 distinct CDR3 sequences, 25% to 30% found once. In regard to this clonotype: Antigen specificity is unknown.

Germline trimming cut 5 bases from V and 2 bases from J; bases unmatched to any gene: 5. Germline loops: CDR1 SSHAT, CDR2 FNYEAQ (reference sequence). The CDR3 is 16 amino acids. Sequenced here: CD4+ T cells from blood, cultured in vitro, sampled about 7 months after SARS-CoV-2 vaccination. The chain is built from TRBV7-7 and TRBJ2-6, with TRBD1 identical over 8 bases. This TCR derives from a human donor who had recovered from COVID-19. CDR3 sequence: CASSPGQGAGANVLTF. As DNA, the CDR3 is TGTGCCAGCAGCCCAGGACAGGGCGCTGGGGCCAACGTCCTGACTTTC.